These T cell receptor beta chains were read from a single sample in a study of blood T cell repertoires in COVID-19. Method: immunoSEQ multiplex PCR; TCRdb's copy keeps in-frame clones and lacks some. The table includes tens of thousands of clones, roughly 88% detected once. The sequencing input was peripheral blood. These TCRs come from an older woman with COVID-19, enrolled during active disease. Both conserved end residues are part of each CDR3. D genes are given only for firm matches. Size is omitted from some rows. Given values are once, few, many or a class for expanded clones.

J gene: TRBJ2-1
clone size: .
D gene: TRBD1
V gene: TRBV20-1
CDR3 DNA: TGCAGTGCCAGACAGGGGAATGAGCAGTTCTTC
CDR3 protein: CSARQGNEQFF

J gene: TRBJ2-2
clone size: .
D gene: .
V gene: TRBV6-5
CDR3 DNA: TGTGCCAGCAGTTACACTACGGAATCCGGGGAGCTGTTTTTT
CDR3 protein: CASSYTTESGELFF

J gene: TRBJ1-5
clone size: .
D gene: .
V gene: TRBV3-1/TRBV3-2
CDR3 DNA: TGTGCCAGCAGCGCACAGGGTAACAATCAGCCCCAGCATTTT
CDR3 protein: CASSAQGNNQPQHF

J gene: TRBJ2-2
clone size: .
D gene: TRBD2
V gene: TRBV6-6
CDR3 DNA: TGTGCCAGCAAGATAGCGGGAGCCGGGGAGCTGTTTTTT
CDR3 protein: CASKIAGAGELFF

J gene: TRBJ2-3
clone size: .
D gene: .
V gene: TRBV6-5
CDR3 DNA: TGTGCCAGCACCCGGGTTGCCTTTTGGGATACGCAGTATTTT
CDR3 protein: CASTRVAFWDTQYF

J gene: TRBJ1-1
clone size: once
D gene: .
V gene: TRBV5-1
CDR3 DNA: TGCGCCAGCAGCGTCGGACAGTTGAACACTGAAGCTTTCTTT
CDR3 protein: CASSVGQLNTEAFF

J gene: TRBJ2-1
clone size: .
D gene: TRBD2
V gene: TRBV27
CDR3 DNA: TGTGCCAGCAGTTTATCCCGGCTAGCGGGAGTCGAGCAGTTCTTC
CDR3 protein: CASSLSRLAGVEQFF

J gene: TRBJ2-7
clone size: .
D gene: .
V gene: TRBV6-5
CDR3 DNA: TGTGCCAGCAGCCCAGGGACTTCGCCCTACGAGCAGTACTTC
CDR3 protein: CASSPGTSPYEQYF

J gene: TRBJ2-1
clone size: few
D gene: TRBD2
V gene: TRBV6-5
CDR3 DNA: TGTGCCAGCAGTTACTACGTAGCGGGAGGGGACAATGAGCAGTTCTTC
CDR3 protein: CASSYYVAGGDNEQFF

J gene: TRBJ2-1
clone size: .
D gene: TRBD1
V gene: TRBV5-4
CDR3 DNA: TGTGCCAGCAGCAAACCCGGGACAGGGAGCTACAATGAGCAGTTCTTC
CDR3 protein: CASSKPGTGSYNEQFF

J gene: TRBJ1-6
clone size: .
D gene: .
V gene: TRBV11-3
CDR3 DNA: TGTGCCAGCAGCCCACTGCCTCGTTCACCCCTCCACTTT
CDR3 protein: CASSPLPRSPLHF

J gene: TRBJ2-7
clone size: .
D gene: .
V gene: TRBV5-1
CDR3 DNA: TGCGCCAGCAGCCGGGGGACGGCCGAACGAGAGCAGTACTTC
CDR3 protein: CASSRGTAEREQYF

J gene: TRBJ2-7
clone size: .
D gene: .
V gene: TRBV6-4
CDR3 DNA: TGTGCCAGCAGTATCCGATCCCGGGGCGAGCAGTACTTC
CDR3 protein: CASSIRSRGEQYF

J gene: TRBJ1-1
clone size: .
D gene: .
V gene: TRBV5-1
CDR3 DNA: TGCGCCAGCAAGGGGGACCAGAACACTGAAGCTTTCTTT
CDR3 protein: CASKGDQNTEAFF

J gene: TRBJ2-3
clone size: .
D gene: TRBD2
V gene: TRBV18
CDR3 DNA: TGTGCCAGCTCACCCCGGACTAGCGGGGGAGATACGCAGTATTTT
CDR3 protein: CASSPRTSGGDTQYF

J gene: TRBJ2-7
clone size: .
D gene: .
V gene: TRBV27
CDR3 DNA: TGTGCCAGCAGTCAGACGGGACACAACTCCTACGAGCAGTACTTC
CDR3 protein: CASSQTGHNSYEQYF